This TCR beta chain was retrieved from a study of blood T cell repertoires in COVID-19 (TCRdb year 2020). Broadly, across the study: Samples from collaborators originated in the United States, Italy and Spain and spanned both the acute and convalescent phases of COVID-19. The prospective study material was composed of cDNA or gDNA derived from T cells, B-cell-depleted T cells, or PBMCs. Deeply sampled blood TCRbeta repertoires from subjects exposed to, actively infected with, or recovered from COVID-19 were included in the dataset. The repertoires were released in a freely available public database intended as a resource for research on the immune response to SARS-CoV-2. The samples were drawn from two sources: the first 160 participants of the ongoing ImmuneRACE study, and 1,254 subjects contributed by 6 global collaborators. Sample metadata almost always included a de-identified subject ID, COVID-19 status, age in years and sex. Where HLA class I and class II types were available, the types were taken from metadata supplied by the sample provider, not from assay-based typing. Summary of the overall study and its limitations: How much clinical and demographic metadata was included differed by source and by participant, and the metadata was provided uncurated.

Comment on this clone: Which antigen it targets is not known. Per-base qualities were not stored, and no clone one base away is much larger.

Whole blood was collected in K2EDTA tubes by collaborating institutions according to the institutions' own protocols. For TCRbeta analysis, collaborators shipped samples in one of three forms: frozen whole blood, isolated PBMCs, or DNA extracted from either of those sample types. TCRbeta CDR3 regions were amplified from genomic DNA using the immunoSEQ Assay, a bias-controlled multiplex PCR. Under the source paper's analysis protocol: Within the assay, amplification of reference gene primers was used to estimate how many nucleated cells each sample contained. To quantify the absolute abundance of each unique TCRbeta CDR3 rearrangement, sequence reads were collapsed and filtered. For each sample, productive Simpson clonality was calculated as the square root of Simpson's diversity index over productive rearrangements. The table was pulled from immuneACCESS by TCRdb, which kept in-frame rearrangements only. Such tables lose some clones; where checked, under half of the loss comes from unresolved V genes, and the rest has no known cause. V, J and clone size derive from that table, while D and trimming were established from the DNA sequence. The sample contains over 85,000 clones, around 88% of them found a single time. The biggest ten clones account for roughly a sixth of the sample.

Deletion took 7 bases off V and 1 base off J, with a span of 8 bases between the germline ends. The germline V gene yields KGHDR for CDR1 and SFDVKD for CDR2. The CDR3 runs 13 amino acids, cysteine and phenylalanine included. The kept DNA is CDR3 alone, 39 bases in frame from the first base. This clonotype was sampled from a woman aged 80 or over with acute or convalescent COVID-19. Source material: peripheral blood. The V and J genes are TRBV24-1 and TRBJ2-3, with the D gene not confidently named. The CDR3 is CATRSSGTDTQYF. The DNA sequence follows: TGTGCCACCAGATCAAGCGGCACAGATACGCAGTATTTT.